This entry lists 22 T cell receptor beta chains sequenced from one sample in a study of neurological immune-mediated disorders. Each CDR3 protein is one row after TCRdb ran MiXCR on the 5' RACE reads. The table lists about 38,000 distinct CDR3 sequences, approximately 10% of them singletons. The time point denotes: technical triplicate 1. The material sequenced was PBMCs. These receptors came from a man aged 55 to 70 with HTLV-1-associated myelopathy (HAM/TSP).

This clonotype was counted ten times or more. The rearrangement joins TRBV12-3 or TRBV12-4 to TRBJ1-5, with a possible D match to TRBD1 (6 bases). The CDR3 totals 15 residues. V was pared by 5 bases and J by 3 bases, with 14 bases between. The CDR3 protein is CASSPGQIVNQPQHF. Written as DNA, the CDR3 is TGTGCCAGCAGTCCCGGACAGATCGTCAATCAGCCCCAGCATTTT.

There are many counts of this clonotype. This rearrangement joins TRBV5-5 to TRBJ2-3, with unresolved D. The CDR3 is 14 residues long. The V and J ends lost 0 bases and 0 bases respectively, with 5 bases between them. Germline lookup yields CDR1 SGHKS and CDR2 YYEKEE (reference sequence). The CDR3 sequence is CASSLGASTDTQYF. The CDR3 DNA reads as TGTGCCAGCAGCTTGGGGGCGAGCACAGATACGCAGTATTTT.

This clonotype was found many times. V and J are TRBV19 and TRBJ2-1; possibly TRBD1 for D (6 bases). Looked up from germline, CDR1 is LNHDA and CDR2 is SQIVND (reference sequence). Trimming shortened V by 10 bases and J by 5 bases, and 18 bases separated the two germline ends. This CDR3 has 14 residues. The CDR3 protein is CATSNFGTHNEQFF. In DNA, the CDR3 is TGTGCCACCAGCAACTTCGGGACACACAATGAGCAGTTCTTC.

This clonotype occurred many times. The chain has TRBV9 and TRBJ2-3; TRBD1 matches 9 bases. The V gene end was trimmed by 3 bases and the J gene end by 5 bases; junction bases not matched to a gene: 10. This CDR3 comprises 16 residues. Germline V gene sequence: CDR1 SGDLS, CDR2 YYNGEE. In DNA form, the CDR3 reads TGTGCCAGCAGCGCTCTTCCCGGGACAGGGAAAGATACGCAGTATTTT. Translation: CASSALPGTGKDTQYF. Full variable domain (remainder filled in from reference TRBV9 and TRBJ2-3): DSGVTQTPKHLITATGQRVTLRCSPRSGDLSVYWYQQSLDQGLQFLIQYYNGEERAKGNILERFSAQQFPDLHSELNLSSLELGDSALYFCASSALPGTGKDTQYFGPGTRLTVL.

V gene TRBV20-1 combines with J gene TRBJ1-1, with unresolved D. V was trimmed by 5 bases and J by 10 bases, leaving 23 bases between them. The CDR3 spans 14 residues. Germline CDR1 is DFQATT and CDR2 is SNEGSKA (reference sequence). CDR3 region: CSALQSHGVSVAFF. The CDR3 bases are TGCAGTGCTCTACAATCCCATGGGGTTTCGGTAGCTTTCTTT.

J is TRBJ2-1 and V is TRBV7-9; D unresolved. Trimming took 1 base from V and 2 from J, leaving 15 bases between them. CDR1 and CDR2 from the germline V gene are SEHNR and FQNEAQ (reference sequence). This CDR3 region has 17 residues. CDR3 in DNA: TGTGCCAGCAGCTTAGTTTCCGGAGCTCCAACCTACAATGAGCAGTTCTTC. Encoded protein: CASSLVSGAPTYNEQFF.

This clonotype showed up many times. The V call is TRBV5-1, the J call TRBJ2-7; 10 bases fit TRBD2. This CDR3 has 14 residues. With 3 bases clipped from V and 3 bases from J, the junction kept 3 bases outside the gene matches. CDR1 and CDR2 from the germline V gene are SGHRS and YFSETQ. This CDR3 reads CASSSTSGFYEQYF. The CDR3 DNA follows: TGCGCCAGCAGCTCGACTAGCGGGTTCTACGAGCAGTACTTC.

In this sample, this clonotype turned up many times. This rearrangement joins TRBV29-1 to TRBJ1-2; no clear D. The germline V gene encodes CDR1 SQVTM and CDR2 ANQGSEA. This CDR3 spans 9 amino acids. V dropped 4 bases and J dropped 6 bases, with 3 bases sitting between them. CDR3 sequence reads: CSVADGYTF. DNA for the CDR3: TGCAGCGTTGCGGATGGCTACACCTTC. Filled out from reference TRBV29-1 and TRBJ1-2, the complete variable domain reads SAVISQKPSRDICQRGTSLTIQCQVDSQVTMMFWYRQQPGQSLTLIATANQGSEATYESGFVIDKFPISRPNLTFSTLTVSNMSPEDSSIYLCSVADGYTFGSGTRLTVV.

V gene TRBV7-9 combines with J gene TRBJ2-7; D not certain. The CDR3 extends over 13 amino acids. CDR1 and CDR2 (germline): SEHNR, FQNEAQ (reference sequence). V was clipped by 5 bases and J by 2 bases, with 10 bases between them. The CDR3 loop reads CASSPPRAYEQYF. DNA for the CDR3: TGTGCCAGCAGCCCACCTAGAGCCTACGAGCAGTACTTC.

In its sample, this clonotype was seen many times. The chain couples TRBV7-9 to TRBJ2-1; tentative D call: TRBD2 (7 bases). The CDR3 is 16 amino acids. Germline loops: CDR1 SEHNR, CDR2 FQNEAQ (reference sequence). V was trimmed by 5 bases and J by 1 base, leaving 15 bases between them. The CDR3 DNA is TGTGCCAGCAGCGGAGGGGGGGGAGTTTCCTACAATGAGCAGTTCTTC. Residues: CASSGGGGVSYNEQFF.

This clonotype occurred many times. V is TRBV5-1 and J is TRBJ2-1; 7 nucleotides agree with TRBD2. The CDR3 is made up of 16 amino acids. Trimming at V came to 4 bases and at J to 4 bases, leaving 11 bases not matched to a gene. Germline V gene sequence: CDR1 SGHRS, CDR2 YFSETQ. CDR3 region: CASSRGLAEIYNEQFF. CDR3 nucleotide sequence: TGCGCCAGCAGCCGAGGCCTAGCGGAAATATACAATGAGCAGTTCTTC.

This clonotype has a count of ten or more. The chain recombines TRBV18 with TRBJ1-3, with 11 bases lining up with TRBD1. The CDR3 sequence is 16 residues long. The V segment lost 0 bases and the J segment 4 bases; nucleotides outside the gene matches: 2. Germline V gives CDR1 KGHSH, CDR2 LQKENI. The CDR3 region has the DNA TGTGCCAGCTCACCACCGGACAGGGGGCCAGGAAACACCATATATTTT. This gives the protein CASSPPDRGPGNTIYF.

This clonotype appeared many times. The genes are TRBV27 and TRBJ1-1; D uncertain. Germline V gene lookup returns CDR1 MNHEY and CDR2 SMNVEV (reference sequence). This CDR3 contains 13 residues. V was clipped by 4 bases and J by 2 bases, with 8 bases between them. CDR3 amino acids: CASSSRINTEAFF. The CDR3 DNA follows: TGTGCCAGCAGTTCCCGGATCAACACTGAAGCTTTCTTT.

This clonotype was recorded many times. V gene TRBV5-1 combines with J gene TRBJ2-5; TRBD1 aligns across 7 bases. The V segment lost 2 bases and the J segment 3 bases; nucleotides outside the gene matches: 1. The V gene's germline CDR1 is SGHRS and CDR2 YFSETQ. The CDR3 has 13 residues. The CDR3 region has the DNA TGCGCCAGCAGCTTCGGGACAGAAGAGACCCAGTACTTC. The encoded protein is CASSFGTEETQYF.

This clonotype has ten or more counts. This chain uses TRBV3-1 with TRBJ2-7, with TRBD1 matching over 10 bases. The CDR3 is 14 amino acids. Germline V gene data show CDR1 as LGHDT and CDR2 as YNNKEL (reference sequence). V shed 5 bases, J shed 3 bases, and the junction held 4 bases outside the gene matches. The CDR3 sequence is CASSSRDRGYEQYF. The DNA of the CDR3 is TGTGCCAGCAGCTCCCGGGACAGGGGCTACGAGCAGTACTTC.

This clonotype was recorded many times. The rearrangement joins TRBV7-2 to TRBJ1-5; the D gene is possibly TRBD1 (6 bases). This CDR3 is built from 14 residues. Looked up from germline, CDR1 is SGHTA and CDR2 is FQGNSA. V was trimmed by 5 bases and J by 6 bases, leaving 14 bases between them. Here the CDR3 reads CASSPRQVGQPQHF. CDR3 coding DNA: TGTGCCAGCAGCCCGCGACAGGTTGGTCAGCCCCAGCATTTT. The entire variable domain, with the rest obtained from reference TRBV7-2 and TRBJ1-5, is as follows: GAGVSQSPSNKVTEKGKDVELRCDPISGHTALYWYRQSLGQGLEFLIYFQGNSAPDKSGLPSDRFSAERTGGSVSTLTIQRTQQEDSAVYLCASSPRQVGQPQHFGDGTRLSIL.

This clonotype was seen many times. This sequence joins TRBV7-9 and TRBJ2-1; unclear D gene. V gave up 9 bases and J gave up 2 bases, with 5 bases separating them. CDR1 SEHNR and CDR2 FQNEAQ come from the germline V gene (reference sequence). CDR3 length: 11 residues. For the CDR3, the DNA is TGTGCCAGAGCTGCCTACAATGAGCAGTTCTTC. Translated: CARAAYNEQFF.

This clonotype was seen at least ten times. The V and J genes are TRBV2 and TRBJ1-1, with D unresolved. Looked up from germline, CDR1 is SNHLY and CDR2 is FYNNEI. The V end was cut by 1 base, the J end by 8 bases, with 5 bases between. The length of the CDR3 is 11 residues. The CDR3 nucleotides read TGTGCCAGCAGTGAAGTAATGGAAGCTTTCTTT. Its translation is CASSEVMEAFF.

Many counts were recorded for this clonotype. The V call is TRBV25-1, the J call TRBJ1-6, with TRBD1 matching over 7 bases. This CDR3 is built from 14 residues. Germline V CDR1 and CDR2: MGHDK, SYGVNS. V trimming: 5 bases; J trimming: 11 bases; junction bases outside the gene matches: 9. Here the CDR3 reads CASSRGQRSTPLHF. CDR3 in DNA: TGTGCCAGCAGTAGGGGACAGAGAAGTACACCCCTCCACTTT. The full variable domain, rest sourced from reference TRBV25-1 and TRBJ1-6, is EADIYQTPRYLVIGTGKKITLECSQTMGHDKMYWYQQDPGMELHLIHYSYGVNSTEKGDLSSESTVSRIRTEHFPLTLESARPSHTSQYLCASSRGQRSTPLHFGNGTRLTVT.

This clonotype was recorded many times. The rearrangement uses TRBV11-2 and TRBJ2-3; D ambiguous. V lost 5 bases, J lost 10 bases, and 13 bases lay in between. Germline assignment: CDR1 SGHAT and CDR2 FQNNGV. The CDR3 is 12 residues long. DNA of the CDR3: TGTGCCAGCAGCACCTCCTTCCGGGCGCAGTATTTT. Encoded protein: CASSTSFRAQYF.

V and J are TRBV9 and TRBJ2-1, with a tentative D call TRBD2 (5 bases). Germline V CDR1 and CDR2: SGDLS, YYNGEE. V lost 0 bases to trimming and J lost 0 bases, with 13 bases between them. CDR3 length equals 17 residues. CDR3 in amino acids: CASSVAPSLSSYNEQFF. The DNA of the CDR3 is TGTGCCAGCAGCGTAGCTCCTAGCCTCAGCTCCTACAATGAGCAGTTCTTC.

This clonotype was found many times. This chain connects TRBV20-1 to TRBJ1-1, with D hard to call. This CDR3 has 12 amino acids. V gave up 4 bases and J gave up 4 bases, with 10 bases separating them. Germline V gene data show CDR1 as DFQATT and CDR2 as SNEGSKA (reference sequence). CDR3 nucleotide sequence: TGCAGTGCTAAGCCTCTGGGCACTGAAGCTTTCTTT. It codes for CSAKPLGTEAFF.